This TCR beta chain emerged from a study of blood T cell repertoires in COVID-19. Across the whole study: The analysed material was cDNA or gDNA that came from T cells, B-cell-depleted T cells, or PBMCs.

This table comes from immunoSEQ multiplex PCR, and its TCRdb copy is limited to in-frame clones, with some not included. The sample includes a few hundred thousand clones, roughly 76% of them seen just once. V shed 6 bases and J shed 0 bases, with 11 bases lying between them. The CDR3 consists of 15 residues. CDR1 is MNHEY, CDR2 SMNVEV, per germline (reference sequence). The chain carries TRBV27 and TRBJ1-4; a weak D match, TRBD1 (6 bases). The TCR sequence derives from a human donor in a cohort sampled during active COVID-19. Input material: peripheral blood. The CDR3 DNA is TGTGCCAGCAGCATGCGGACAGCAACTAATGAAAAACTGTTTTTT. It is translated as CASSMRTATNEKLFF.